These 3 T cell receptor beta chains share one sample of origin, sequenced in a study of shared clonotypes between healthy human individuals. The method was immunoSEQ multiplex PCR; TCRdb's version includes in-frame clones alone and lacks a portion of them. The sample has approximately 2,300,000 clones, less than 95% seen once; the top ten hold approximately 0.4%. Sequenced input: naive CD4+ T cells from PBMCs. As for subset: CD45RA+ positively selected. The receptors derive from a man aged 18 to 30 in good health. Some clones in this sample may be carry-over from other donors' samples.

The chain is built from TRBV16 and TRBJ1-3; maybe TRBD1 (6 bases). The CDR3 consists of 15 residues. Per the germline V gene, CDR1 is KGHSY and CDR2 is FQNENV. Trimming left V 4 bases short and J 0 bases short, with 10 bases between. As DNA, the CDR3 is TGTGCCAGCAGCCGAGGGACAAACTCTGGAAACACCATATATTTT. Translating it yields CASSRGTNSGNTIYF.

This clone was detected a few times. The chain has TRBV5-6 and TRBJ1-1, with D hard to call. The V and J ends lost 4 bases and 0 bases respectively, with 10 bases between them. Per the germline V gene, CDR1 is SGHDT and CDR2 is YYEEEE. The CDR3 covers 14 residues. CDR3 sequence reads: CASSAPLVNTEAFF. CDR3 nucleotide sequence: TGTGCCAGCAGCGCCCCTTTGGTGAACACTGAAGCTTTCTTT. The full variable domain, completed using reference TRBV5-6 and TRBJ1-1, is DAGVTQSPTHLIKTRGQQVTLRCSPKSGHDTVSWYQQALGQGPQFIFQYYEEEERQRGNFPDRFSGHQFPNYSSELNVNALLLGDSALYLCASSAPLVNTEAFFGQGTRLTVV.

This clone showed up just a few times. J is TRBJ1-1 and V is TRBV5-1, with no clear D. CDR3 length: 14 residues. CDR1 is SGHRS and CDR2 is YFSETQ in the germline V gene. V was cut by 2 bases and J by 4 bases, with 12 bases left in between. As DNA, the CDR3 is TGCGCCAGCAGCTTCAACGGGCCTGGCACTGAAGCTTTCTTT. It specifies CASSFNGPGTEAFF.